This T cell receptor (beta chain) comes out of a study of T cells in tuberculosis. Background on the study: In South Africa, adults with active tuberculosis were compared with IGRA-negative and latently infected IGRA-positive adolescents. Points from the study as a whole: Smaller alpha distances in active tuberculosis partly reflected shorter CDR3-alpha lengths. Active tuberculosis TCR-alpha repertoires lay closer to GMM-specific TCRs than IGRA-negative controls, suggesting clonal expansion.

The repertoire was sequenced with immunoSEQ multiplex PCR; TCRdb's copy has only in-frame clones and lacks some. The sample includes under 40,000 clones, over 90% of them seen just once. Unsorted cryopreserved PBMC were sequenced, averaging approximately 100,000 T cells per clinical donor. Germline CDR1 is SGDLS and CDR2 is YYNGEE. V trimming: 5 bases; J trimming: 7 bases; junction bases outside the gene matches: 8. The CDR3 has 13 amino acids. Points on this clone: Its antigen is not identified.

The sample was PBMCs. The chain is built from TRBV9 and TRBJ1-2; 7 nucleotides agree with TRBD1. The TCR was taken from a donor between 10 and 35 years old with latent tuberculosis or without tuberculosis infection. The CDR3 DNA reads TGTGCCAGCAGTACTACAGGGGTCGGTGGCTACACCTTC. This codes for CASSTTGVGGYTF. The entire variable domain, with the rest obtained from reference TRBV9 and TRBJ1-2, is as follows: DSGVTQTPKHLITATGQRVTLRCSPRSGDLSVYWYQQSLDQGLQFLIQYYNGEERAKGNILERFSAQQFPDLHSELNLSSLELGDSALYFCASSTTGVGGYTFGSGTRLTVV.